The entry below describes one T cell receptor beta chain. In TCRdb, the RT-PCR reads were re-called with MiXCR into one record per CDR3 protein. Among hundreds of thousands of distinct CDR3 sequences, around 16% were seen once, and the ten largest hold 11%. The CDR3 has 14 residues. After removal of 5 bases from V and 0 bases from J, the junction contained 4 bases not matched to a gene. This specimen comes from a study of response to subunit inactivated influenza vaccine. The clonotype originates from a man between 45 and 60 years old who received an inactivated influenza vaccine. The sample was PBMCs from blood, taken roughly 12 days after vaccination. This chain uses TRBV12-3 or TRBV12-4 with TRBJ2-7, with TRBD2 matching 7 bases. The CDR3 nucleotides are TGTGCCAGCAGTCCACGGGGGGACTCCTACGAGCAGTACTTC. The encoded protein is CASSPRGDSYEQYF.